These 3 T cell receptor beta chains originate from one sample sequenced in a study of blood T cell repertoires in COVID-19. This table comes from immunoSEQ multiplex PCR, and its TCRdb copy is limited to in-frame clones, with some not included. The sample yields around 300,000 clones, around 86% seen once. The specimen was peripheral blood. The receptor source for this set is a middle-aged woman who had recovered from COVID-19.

This CDR3 is CASSGRTGNGNTIYF. DNA for the CDR3: TGTGCCAGCAGCGGAAGGACAGGGAACGGAAACACCATATATTTT. The chain couples TRBV3-1 (or the pseudogene TRBV3-2) to TRBJ1-3; 8 bases are a match to TRBD1. The CDR3 loop spans 15 amino acids. V lost 5 bases and J lost 4; bases outside the gene matches: 7. Per the germline V gene, CDR1 is LGHDT and CDR2 is YNNKEL (reference sequence).

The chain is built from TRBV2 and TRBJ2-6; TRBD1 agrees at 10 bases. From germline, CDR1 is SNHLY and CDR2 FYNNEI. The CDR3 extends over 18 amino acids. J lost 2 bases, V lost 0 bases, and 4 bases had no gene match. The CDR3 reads CASSEAGQGLTGANVLTF. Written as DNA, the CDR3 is TGTGCCAGCAGTGAAGCGGGACAGGGGTTGACTGGGGCCAACGTCCTGACTTTC.

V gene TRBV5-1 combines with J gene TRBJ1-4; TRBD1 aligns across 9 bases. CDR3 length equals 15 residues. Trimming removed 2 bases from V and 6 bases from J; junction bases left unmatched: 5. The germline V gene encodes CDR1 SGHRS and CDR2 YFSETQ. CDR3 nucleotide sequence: TGCGCCAGCAGCTTCCAACAGGGGGCAGATGAAAAACTGTTTTTT. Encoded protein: CASSFQQGADEKLFF.